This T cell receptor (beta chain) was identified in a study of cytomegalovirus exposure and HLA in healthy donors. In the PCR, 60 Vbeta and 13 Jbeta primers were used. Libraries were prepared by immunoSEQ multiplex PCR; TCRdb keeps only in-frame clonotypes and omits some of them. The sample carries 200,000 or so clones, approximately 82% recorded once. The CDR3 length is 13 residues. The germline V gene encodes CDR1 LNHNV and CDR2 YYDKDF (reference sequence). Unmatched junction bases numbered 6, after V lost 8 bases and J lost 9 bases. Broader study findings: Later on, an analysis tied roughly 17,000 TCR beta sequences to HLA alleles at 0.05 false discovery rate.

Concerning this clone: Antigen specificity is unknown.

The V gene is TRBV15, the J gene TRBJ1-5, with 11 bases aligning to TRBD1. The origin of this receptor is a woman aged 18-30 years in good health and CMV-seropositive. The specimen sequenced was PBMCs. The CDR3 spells CATGDRGISPQHF. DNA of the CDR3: TGTGCCACCGGGGACAGGGGGATTTCGCCCCAGCATTTT.